Listed here are 16 T cell receptor beta chains from one sample, sequenced in a study of OX40 agonist ivuxolimab in advanced cancers. The protocol was immunoSEQ multiplex PCR, while the TCRdb copy is restricted to in-frame clones and leaves out a portion. The sample includes tens of thousands of clones, roughly nine tenths seen only once; the top ten take approximately 0.7%. The sample was CD4+ or CD8+ T cells sorted from blood, taken in a trial of the OX40 agonist ivuxolimab. The receptors shown here come from an adult with an advanced solid tumor such as melanoma, head and neck, liver or kidney cancer.

The chain employs TRBV2 and TRBJ2-7, with D possibly being TRBD1 (6 bases). The CDR3 is 16 residues long. V lost 6 bases to trimming and J lost 0 bases, with 18 bases between them. From germline, CDR1 is SNHLY and CDR2 FYNNEI. The CDR3 sequence is CASRDLDSPSSYEQYF. The CDR3 nucleotides read TGTGCCAGCAGAGATTTGGACAGTCCTAGCTCCTACGAGCAGTACTTC.

The chain has TRBV9 and TRBJ2-5; no reliable D call. V was clipped by 4 bases and J by 2 bases, with 12 bases between them. The CDR3 is 14 amino acids. Per germline, CDR1 SGDLS and CDR2 YYNGEE. This chain's CDR3 is CASSPAFEQETQYF. The CDR3 nucleotides read TGTGCCAGCAGCCCTGCCTTTGAACAAGAGACCCAGTACTTC.

V and J are TRBV7-2 and TRBJ2-2; tentative D call: TRBD2 (5 bases). Germline-derived CDR1 and CDR2 are SGHTA and FQGNSA. The V end lost 4 bases, the J end lost 0 bases, and 9 bases lay between the germline ends. This CDR3 is built from 15 residues. The CDR3 DNA reads as TGTGCCAGCAGCTCCCGGGGTTCGAACACCGGGGAGCTGTTTTTT. Its translation: CASSSRGSNTGELFF.

The chain has TRBV7-2 and TRBJ2-7; possibly TRBD1 for D (5 bases). This CDR3 comprises 13 residues. CDR1 is SGHTA, CDR2 FQGNSA, per germline. Trimming took off 2 bases at V and 3 bases at J, with 8 bases between the two ends. CDR3 region: CASSLFDSYEQYF. The CDR3 coding sequence is TGTGCCAGCAGCTTATTCGACAGCTACGAGCAGTACTTC.

This sequence joins TRBV19 and TRBJ1-5; D is unresolved. In germline, CDR1 is LNHDA, CDR2 SQIVND (reference sequence). Trimming removed 2 bases from V and 1 base from J, with 15 bases in between. This CDR3 is built from 17 residues. CDR3 DNA: TGTGCCAGTAGTATACTTAAGGGTTCGGGAAGCAATCAGCCCCAGCATTTT. This sequence encodes CASSILKGSGSNQPQHF.

The CDR3 reads CASLRTSGSSYNEQFF. Here the CDR3 DNA reads TGTGCCAGCCTCAGGACTAGCGGGAGCTCCTACAATGAGCAGTTCTTC. The chain carries TRBV27 and TRBJ2-1, with 13 bases matching TRBD2. Germline V CDR1 and CDR2: MNHEY, SMNVEV (reference sequence). The CDR3 extends over 16 amino acids. The V gene end was trimmed by 8 bases and the J gene end by 0 bases; junction bases not matched to a gene: 4.

V usage is TRBV4-2 and J usage is TRBJ1-2, with a tentative D call TRBD1 (5 bases). Germline values: CDR1 LGHNA, CDR2 YNFKEQ. The length of the CDR3 is 16 residues. V gave up 0 bases and J gave up 4 bases, with 15 bases separating them. The CDR3 bases are TGTGCCAGCAGCCAAGATCAAGAGAGGACACTCTATGGCTACACCTTC. Its translation is CASSQDQERTLYGYTF.

This rearrangement joins TRBV27 to TRBJ2-3; weak D call: TRBD2 (6 bases). CDR1 MNHEY and CDR2 SMNVEV come from the germline V gene (reference sequence). Trimming shortened V by 4 bases and J by 10 bases, and 12 bases separated the two germline ends. CDR3 size: 12 residues. As DNA, the CDR3 is TGTGCCAGCAGTTCCGTCGGGGGTCCGCAGTATTTT. It specifies CASSSVGGPQYF.

V is TRBV7-9 and J is TRBJ2-7, with D perhaps matching TRBD2 (5 bases). The CDR3 runs to 15 residues. CDR1 and CDR2 from the germline V gene are SEHNR and FQNEAQ (reference sequence). The germline V and J ends were trimmed by 3 bases and 0 bases, with 12 bases remaining between them. For the CDR3, the DNA is TGTGCCAGCAGCTTGAGCGGCCAGAGCTCCTACGAGCAGTACTTC. Translated, it gives CASSLSGQSSYEQYF. The full variable domain, in which reference TRBV7-9 and TRBJ2-7 provide the parts outside the CDR3, is DTGVSQNPRHKITKRGQNVTFRCDPISEHNRLYWYRQTLGQGPEFLTYFQNEAQLEKSRLLSDRFSAERPKGSFSTLEIQRTEQGDSAMYLCASSLSGQSSYEQYFGPGTRLTVT.

The rearrangement links TRBV7-6 to TRBJ2-5; 8 nucleotides match TRBD2. After removal of 2 bases from V and 5 bases from J, the junction contained 7 bases not matched to a gene. CDR3 length: 15 residues. CDR1 is SGHVS, CDR2 FNYEAQ, per germline. The CDR3 bases are TGTGCCAGCAGCTTACAAGCGGGAGAGTGGGAGACCCAGTACTTC. Translation: CASSLQAGEWETQYF.

This chain uses TRBV5-1 with TRBJ2-7, with D maybe TRBD1 (5 bases). Germline-derived CDR1 and CDR2 are SGHRS and YFSETQ. CDR3 size: 15 residues. Trimming took 0 bases from V and 3 from J, leaving 13 bases between them. The CDR3 sequence is CASSLELGQYYEQYF. The CDR3 DNA is TGCGCCAGCAGCTTGGAATTGGGGCAATACTACGAGCAGTACTTC. Filled out from reference TRBV5-1 and TRBJ2-7, the complete variable domain reads KAGVTQTPRYLIKTRGQQVTLSCSPISGHRSVSWYQQTPGQGLQFLFEYFSETQRNKGNFPGRFSGRQFSNSRSEMNVSTLELGDSALYLCASSLELGQYYEQYFGPGTRLTVT.

The chain joins TRBV15 to TRBJ2-5, with TRBD1 as a possible D gene (6 bases). The germline V and J ends were trimmed by 3 bases and 1 base, with 15 bases remaining between them. The germline CDR1 and CDR2 sequences are LNHNV and YYDKDF (reference sequence). This CDR3 contains 16 residues. The CDR3 DNA is TGTGCCACCAGCAGTGCCGTCAAGGACAGCCAAGAGACCCAGTACTTC. This translates into CATSSAVKDSQETQYF.

The gene calls are TRBV29-1 and TRBJ1-1; possible D gene TRBD1, 6 bases. V was shortened by 2 bases and J by 1 base, with 8 bases between the two germline ends. The CDR3 runs to 13 residues. Per the germline V gene, CDR1 is SQVTM and CDR2 is ANQGSEA. CDR3 nucleotides: TGCAGCGTTGAACCACAGGGGAACACTGAAGCTTTCTTT. Translating it yields CSVEPQGNTEAFF.

The chain carries TRBV7-2 and TRBJ2-7; D unresolved. Looked up from germline, CDR1 is SGHTA and CDR2 is FQGNSA. Trimming removed 5 bases from V and 2 bases from J, with 10 bases in between. This CDR3 has 13 residues. CDR3 nucleotides: TGTGCCAGCAGCAGCCGTGGCGCCTACGAGCAGTACTTC. It yields the protein CASSSRGAYEQYF. Filled out from reference TRBV7-2 and TRBJ2-7, the complete variable domain reads GAGVSQSPSNKVTEKGKDVELRCDPISGHTALYWYRQSLGQGLEFLIYFQGNSAPDKSGLPSDRFSAERTGGSVSTLTIQRTQQEDSAVYLCASSSRGAYEQYFGPGTRLTVT.

The chain uses TRBV6-1 and TRBJ1-3; 10 bases fit TRBD1. The V segment lost 8 bases and the J segment 4 bases; nucleotides outside the gene matches: 8. This CDR3 has 15 residues. The germline CDR1 and CDR2 sequences are MNHNS and SASEGT. The CDR3 is CASARGQGLGNTIYF. CDR3 sequence (DNA): TGTGCCAGCGCGAGGGGACAGGGGCTGGGAAACACCATATATTTT.

The chain carries TRBV28 and TRBJ2-6; tentatively, D is TRBD1 (6 bases). The CDR3 has 20 amino acids. Germline V gives CDR1 MDHEN, CDR2 SYDVKM. Between the trimmed V and J ends, which lost 5 bases and 0 bases, there was a span of 23 bases. This CDR3 is CASSQFSTGRTVSGANVLTF. DNA of the CDR3: TGTGCCAGCAGTCAATTCTCCACAGGGAGAACAGTCTCTGGGGCCAACGTCCTGACTTTC.